The 22 T cell receptor beta chains below were found in one sample sequenced in a study of T cells in women clearing cervical HPV infection. Repertoires were generated with immunoSEQ multiplex PCR, while TCRdb's copy carries only in-frame clones and drops some. The table lists some 20,000 clones. Input material: blood buffy coat. Source of these receptors: a woman aged 18 to 75 with a cervical HPV16 infection that either progressed to CIN3+ or cleared (not recorded which).

As concerns this clone: The DNA ends 3 residues before the CDR3 does, and the rest of the CDR3 is filled in from the germline J gene. This sequence joins TRBV14 and TRBJ2-2; tentative D call: TRBD1 (6 bases). V lost 2 bases, J lost 1 base, and 11 bases lay in between. CDR3 length: 16 residues. Germline V lookup: CDR1 SGHDN, CDR2 FVKESK. Partial CDR3 DNA: TGTGCCAGCAGCCAATCTACAGGGCTGAACACCGGGGAG. Residues: CASSQSTGLNTGE. The CDR3 as a whole reads CASSQSTGLNTGELFF.

Worth noting for this clone: The CDR3 end lies 3 residues beyond the end of the read and is filled in from the germline J gene. The chain combines TRBV5-6 with TRBJ1-4; TRBD1 might be the D (6 bases). This CDR3 is built from 15 residues. V lost 2 bases and J 8 bases, leaving 16 bases between the germline ends. The germline gives CDR1 SGHDT, CDR2 YYEEEE. This CDR3 is CASSFGGAFEEKLFF. CDR3 bases read: TGTGCCAGCAGCTTTGGGGGCGCCTTCGAGGAAAAA.

Comment on this clone: The CDR3 is cut off 3 residues early in the read; its end comes from the germline J gene. The rearrangement joins TRBV16 to TRBJ1-1; 10 nucleotides line up with TRBD1. The J segment lost 0 bases and the V segment lost 4 bases, leaving 2 bases of the junction unmatched. The CDR3 loop spans 15 amino acids. Germline V gene sequence: CDR1 KGHSY, CDR2 FQNENV. The CDR3 DNA, read in part, is TGTGCCAGCAGCCTAGGACAGGGGGTGAACACTGAA. This gives the protein CASSLGQGVNTE. The full CDR3 sequence reads CASSLGQGVNTEAFF. Based on the CDR3 plus reference TRBV16 and TRBJ1-1, the full variable domain is GEEVAQTPKHLVRGEGQKAKLYCAPIKGHSYVFWYQQVLKNEFKFLISFQNENVFDETGMPKERFSAKCLPNSPCSLEIQATKLEDSAVYFCASSLGQGVNTEAFFGQGTRLTVV.

A remark on this clone: The read is 3 residues too short to cover the CDR3 end, so that end is filled in from the germline J gene. The chain recombines TRBV7-9 with TRBJ2-7; 9 bases line up with TRBD1. The CDR3 extends over 13 amino acids. The ends lost 7 bases at V and 6 bases at J; junction bases unmatched: 7. The germline V gene has CDR1 SEHNR and CDR2 FQNEAQ (reference sequence). CDR3 DNA, as far as it was read: TGTGCCAGCAATCCGGGACAGGGAAGCGAG. Translated, it gives CASNPGQGSE. In full, the CDR3 is CASNPGQGSEQYF.

The sequenced part of the CDR3 DNA is TGCGCCAGCAGCTTGGTCGTGACTAGCACAGATACG. As protein: CASSLVVTSTDT. In full, the CDR3 is CASSLVVTSTDTQYF. This chain uses TRBV5-1 with TRBJ2-3; no clear D. Read sequence stops 3 residues before the CDR3 end, and the germline J gene provides the missing end. There are 15 residues in the CDR3. V lost 0 bases and J lost 0, with 8 bases in between. CDR1 is SGHRS and CDR2 is YFSETQ in the germline V gene.

On this clone itself: The CDR3 extends 3 residues past the end of the read, so its final part is completed from the germline J gene. This chain joins TRBV5-1 and TRBJ2-5, with D possibly matching TRBD2 (7 bases). V lost 7 bases to trimming and J lost 5 bases, with 24 bases between them. This CDR3 has 16 amino acids. CDR1 and CDR2 from the germline V gene are SGHRS and YFSETQ. The CDR3 loop is CASSFSGGGAGETQYF. Incomplete CDR3 DNA: TGCGCCAGCTCCTTTAGCGGTGGGGGGGCCGGGGAGACC.

As regards this clone: Coverage ceases 3 residues before the CDR3 finishes, and the germline J gene fills in the end. The chain is built from TRBV19 and TRBJ1-1, with 7 bases matching TRBD1. The CDR3 totals 13 residues. Germline V lookup: CDR1 LNHDA, CDR2 SQIVND (reference sequence). With 7 bases clipped from V and 2 bases from J, the junction kept 4 bases outside the gene matches. CDR3 amino acids: CASMDRHNTEAFF. The sequenced CDR3 bases are TGTGCCAGTATGGACAGGCATAACACTGAA.

The covered CDR3 bases are TGTGCCAGCTCTTGGGGGGACAACATT. Translated, it gives CASSWGDNI. The CDR3 in full is CASSWGDNIQYF. The chain combines TRBV2 with TRBJ2-4; D perhaps matches TRBD2 (6 bases). The CDR3 extends 3 residues past the end of the read, so its final part is completed from the germline J gene. CDR1 is SNHLY and CDR2 is FYNNEI in the germline V gene. The V and J ends lost 8 bases and 7 bases respectively, with 12 bases between them. The CDR3 spans 12 residues.

Regarding this clone: With the read ending 3 residues before the CDR3 end, the germline J gene is used to fill in that end. V is TRBV5-6 and J is TRBJ2-2; 10 bases fit TRBD1. Trimming took 4 bases from V and 4 from J; bases not matched to a gene: 4. CDR1 is SGHDT and CDR2 is YYEEEE in the germline V gene. The CDR3 runs to 15 residues. This CDR3 is CASSRTGGSTGELFF. The DNA read from the CDR3 is TGTGCCAGCAGCCGGACAGGGGGAAGCACCGGGGAG.

Points on this clone: The read ends 3 residues early relative to the CDR3; the germline J gene fills the gap. The chain joins TRBV15 to TRBJ2-1, with D perhaps matching TRBD2 (7 bases). Germline V gives CDR1 LNHNV, CDR2 YYDKDF (reference sequence). This CDR3 region has 19 residues. Trimming took off 0 bases at V and 6 bases at J, with 24 bases between the two ends. CDR3 sequence reads: CATSRDLPKEGGGGNEQFF. Partial CDR3 DNA: TGTGCCACCAGCAGAGATTTGCCGAAAGAAGGGGGAGGGGGCAATGAG.

On this clone itself: The read ends 3 residues before the CDR3 terminus; that terminus is restored from the germline J gene. The rearrangement uses TRBV18 and TRBJ1-2, with D possibly matching TRBD1 (6 bases). Germline CDR1 reads KGHSH; CDR2 reads LQKENI. This CDR3 has 15 amino acids. Partial CDR3 DNA: TGTGCCAGCTCGCGGGAACAGGGCCGCACAGATACC. This translates into CASSREQGRTDT. The complete CDR3 protein is CASSREQGRTDTYTF.

Note on this clone: The read is 3 residues too short to cover the CDR3 end, so that end is filled in from the germline J gene. The chain uses TRBV30 and TRBJ1-6, with TRBD1 matching 7 bases. This CDR3 contains 15 residues. With 6 bases clipped from V and 0 bases from J, the junction kept 5 bases outside the gene matches. From germline, CDR1 is GTSNPN and CDR2 SVGIG (reference sequence). CDR3 region: CACRTGPSYNSPLHF. The sequenced part of the CDR3 DNA is TGTGCCTGTCGGACAGGCCCCTCCTATAATTCACCC.

Concerning this clone: The CDR3 goes on 3 residues after the read ends, and that part is filled in from the germline J gene. The rearrangement uses TRBV20-1 and TRBJ2-2; perhaps TRBD2 as D (6 bases). Germline V gene lookup returns CDR1 DFQATT and CDR2 SNEGSKA (reference sequence). The CDR3 has 13 residues. Deletions cut 5 bases from V and 1 base from J, with 8 bases between. The sequenced CDR3 bases are TGCAGTGCTGAGGAGGGGAACACCGGGGAG. Encoded protein: CSAEEGNTGE. The whole CDR3 protein is CSAEEGNTGELFF.

The part of the CDR3 DNA that was read is TGTGCCAGCGGGGCCTCACGGGGGAATGAG. Its translation is CASGASRGNE. The full CDR3 protein is CASGASRGNEQFF. This sequence joins TRBV11-2 and TRBJ2-1; D perhaps matches TRBD2 (6 bases). The read terminates 3 residues before the CDR3 end, so the remaining end is supplied by the germline J gene. The V gene's germline CDR1 is SGHAT and CDR2 FQNNGV. Trimming cost V 8 bases and J 7 bases, with 15 bases left between them. The CDR3 sequence is 13 residues long.

Details on this clone: Read coverage stops 3 residues before the CDR3 terminus; the germline J gene supplies the remainder. The chain is built from TRBV19 and TRBJ2-3, with TRBD2 identical over 11 bases. V shed 3 bases and J 4 bases; nucleotides not matched to a gene: 12. CDR1 LNHDA and CDR2 SQIVND come from the germline V gene (reference sequence). The CDR3 is 18 amino acids. The covered CDR3 bases are TGTGCCAGTAGTATGGCGGCTAGCGGGGGGATATTCGCAGATACG. It codes for CASSMAASGGIFADT. The CDR3 in full is CASSMAASGGIFADTQYF.

As to this clone: The sequence runs out 3 residues before the end of the CDR3; the remainder is reconstructed from the germline J gene. The chain is built from TRBV19 and TRBJ1-2, with 10 bases aligning to TRBD1. CDR1 LNHDA and CDR2 SQIVND come from the germline V gene (reference sequence). This CDR3 contains 16 residues. The CDR3 loop is CASTPYPDRGVYDYTF. The DNA read from the CDR3 is TGTGCCAGTACCCCCTATCCGGACAGGGGGGTCTACGAC.

As to this clone: With the read ending 3 residues before the CDR3 end, the germline J gene is used to fill in that end. J is TRBJ2-7 and V is TRBV19, with 7 bases lining up with TRBD1. The germline gives CDR1 LNHDA, CDR2 SQIVND (reference sequence). The trim removed 6 bases at V and 0 bases at J, leaving 8 bases unmatched. This CDR3 has 15 residues. This CDR3 reads CASSPDRLNSYEQYF. Partial CDR3 DNA: TGTGCCAGTAGCCCGGACAGGCTCAACTCCTACGAG.

Notes on this clone: The CDR3 is cut off 3 residues early in the read; its end comes from the germline J gene. The chain recombines TRBV11-1 with TRBJ2-3; 8 bases line up with TRBD1. V trimming: 5 bases; J trimming: 1 base; junction bases outside the gene matches: 5. The CDR3 contains 15 residues. Germline V gives CDR1 SGHAT, CDR2 FQDESV (reference sequence). This chain's CDR3 is CASSPTGGRTDTQYF. The covered CDR3 bases are TGTGCCAGCAGCCCAACAGGGGGGCGCACAGATACG.

Concerning this clone itself: The CDR3 extends 3 residues past the end of the read, so its final part is completed from the germline J gene. V and J are TRBV7-6 and TRBJ1-2; possible D gene TRBD1, 5 bases. Germline CDR1 reads SGHVS; CDR2 reads FNYEAQ. This CDR3 comprises 17 residues. CDR3 amino acids: CASSLVSSGARTDTYTF. The sequenced CDR3 bases are TGTGCCAGCAGCTTAGTGTCTAGCGGGGCTCGCACAGATACC.

A note on this clone: The read ends 3 residues before the CDR3 terminus; that terminus is restored from the germline J gene. This chain uses TRBV30 with TRBJ1-2; D may be TRBD1 (5 bases). The CDR3 sequence is 13 residues long. V was trimmed by 4 bases and J by 7 bases, leaving 16 bases between them. Germline V gene lookup returns CDR1 GTSNPN and CDR2 SVGIG (reference sequence). The sequenced CDR3 bases are TGTGCCTGGACCTTTCAAGGGGCGATTGGC. Its translation is CAWTFQGAIG. The entire CDR3 is CAWTFQGAIGYTF.

Note on this clone: The read ends 3 residues shy of where the CDR3 ends; the end is completed using the germline J gene. The chain carries TRBV4-1 and TRBJ2-1, with D possibly matching TRBD1 (6 bases). CDR3 length equals 16 residues. Trimming took off 4 bases at V and 1 base at J, with 14 bases between the two ends. Looked up from germline, CDR1 is MGHRA and CDR2 is YSYEKL. The CDR3 spells CASSPEGVSSYNEQFF. CDR3 DNA, as far as it was read: TGCGCCAGCAGCCCCGAGGGGGTCTCATCCTACAATGAG.

Comments on this clone: Read sequence stops 3 residues before the CDR3 end, and the germline J gene provides the missing end. The V and J genes are TRBV18 and TRBJ1-2; no clear D. The CDR3 is 13 residues long. The germline CDR1 and CDR2 sequences are KGHSH and LQKENI. The sequenced part of the CDR3 DNA is TGTGCCAGCTCACCAAGCCTAGCCTACGAC. Protein sequence: CASSPSLAYD. The CDR3 as a whole reads CASSPSLAYDYTF.